A single sample is the source of the 22 T cell receptor beta chains below, sequenced in a study of glioma-infiltrating T cells after dendritic cell vaccination. Time point denoted: after dendritic cell vaccination, including at tumor progression/relapse. Profiling relied on immunoSEQ multiplex PCR, and the TCRdb table lists in-frame clones only, not all of them. The data contain 72,000 or so clones, about nine tenths of them singletons. The starting material was blood, obtained after dendritic cell vaccination. These receptors all stem from a human donor with glioblastoma.

The chain combines TRBV7-9 with TRBJ2-1, with 11 bases aligning to TRBD2. Unmatched junction bases numbered 4, after V lost 4 bases and J lost 5 bases. The length of the CDR3 is 15 residues. The germline gives CDR1 SEHNR, CDR2 FQNEAQ (reference sequence). CDR3 region: CASSSSGRLDNEQFF. CDR3 coding DNA: TGTGCCAGCAGCTCTAGCGGGAGGTTAGACAATGAGCAGTTCTTC.

This chain connects TRBV4-3 to TRBJ2-2, with 7 bases fitting TRBD2. The CDR3 is 17 amino acids. Germline trimming cut 0 bases from V and 4 bases from J; bases unmatched to any gene: 8. Looked up from germline, CDR1 is LGHNA and CDR2 is YSLEER. CDR3 coding DNA: TGCGCCAGCAGCCAAGATCCGGCGGGAGTGGGCACCGGGGAGCTGTTTTTT. It specifies CASSQDPAGVGTGELFF.

This chain's CDR3 is CSAKDRSSDEQYF. The DNA for the CDR3 is TGCAGCGCTAAGGACAGATCAAGCGACGAGCAGTACTTC. J is TRBJ2-7 and V is TRBV29-1, with D perhaps TRBD1 (6 bases). CDR3 size: 13 residues. CDR1 is SQVTM, CDR2 ANQGSEA, per germline. Trimming took off 7 bases at V and 5 bases at J, with 18 bases between the two ends.

This clone occurred once. The chain uses TRBV4-1 and TRBJ1-3, with D hard to call. In germline, CDR1 is MGHRA, CDR2 YSYEKL. CDR3 length equals 17 residues. Trimming removed 2 bases from V and 4 bases from J, with 18 bases in between. The CDR3, as DNA: TGCGCCAGCAGCCAATTCACCATGGAGGTGCTGGGAAACACCATATATTTT. Its protein is CASSQFTMEVLGNTIYF.

The chain couples TRBV6-1 to TRBJ1-5; no firm D call. Deletions cut 5 bases from V and 7 bases from J, with 12 bases between. The CDR3 is made up of 13 amino acids. The germline V gene has CDR1 MNHNS and CDR2 SASEGT. The CDR3 DNA reads TGTGCCAGCAGTAGTTCGGGTAACCAGCCCCAGCATTTT. Encoded protein: CASSSSGNQPQHF.

This clone was counted only a few times. The CDR3 bases are TGCAGCCCCCTATACCGCGATACGCAGTATTTT. It yields the protein CSPLYRDTQYF. The genes are TRBV29-1 and TRBJ2-3; D gene unclear. Germline-derived CDR1 and CDR2 are SQVTM and ANQGSEA. Trimming took 8 bases from V and 6 from J, leaving 12 bases between them. The CDR3 totals 11 residues.

CDR3 in DNA: TGTGCCAGCACCCAAGGCGGGAGGGGGCACACCGGGGAGCTGTTTTTT. Amino acids: CASTQGGRGHTGELFF. The chain couples TRBV7-2 to TRBJ2-2; 9 nucleotides align to TRBD2. The CDR3 sequence is 16 residues long. The V gene end was trimmed by 7 bases and the J gene end by 3 bases; junction bases not matched to a gene: 9. CDR1 and CDR2 (germline): SGHTA, FQGNSA.

This rearrangement joins TRBV7-9 to TRBJ2-7; perhaps TRBD1 as D (6 bases). This CDR3 is built from 13 residues. Per germline, CDR1 SEHNR and CDR2 FQNEAQ (reference sequence). Trimming left V 5 bases short and J 2 bases short, with 10 bases between. This chain's CDR3 is CASSTDSPYEQYF. CDR3 DNA: TGTGCCAGCAGCACGGACAGCCCCTACGAGCAGTACTTC. Full variable domain (outside the CDR3, taken from reference TRBV7-9 and TRBJ2-7): DTGVSQNPRHKITKRGQNVTFRCDPISEHNRLYWYRQTLGQGPEFLTYFQNEAQLEKSRLLSDRFSAERPKGSFSTLEIQRTEQGDSAMYLCASSTDSPYEQYFGPGTRLTVT.

The chain couples TRBV6-6 to TRBJ1-2; 8 nucleotides align to TRBD1. This CDR3 spans 15 amino acids. The germline CDR1 and CDR2 sequences are MNHNY and SVGAGI (reference sequence). J lost 0 bases, V lost 5 bases, and 5 bases had no gene match. The CDR3 here is CASSLTGGANYGYTF. CDR3 DNA: TGTGCCAGCAGTCTCACAGGGGGAGCTAACTATGGCTACACCTTC.

V is TRBV7-2 and J is TRBJ2-2; perhaps TRBD1 as D (5 bases). CDR3 size: 14 residues. V gave up 11 bases and J gave up 4 bases, with 17 bases separating them. Germline loops: CDR1 SGHTA, CDR2 FQGNSA. DNA of the CDR3: TGTGCCTCGCTTGGGCCGACAGTCACCGGGGAGCTGTTTTTT. Residues: CASLGPTVTGELFF.

The rearrangement joins TRBV11-2 to TRBJ1-5; tentative D call: TRBD1 (5 bases). CDR1 SGHAT and CDR2 FQNNGV come from the germline V gene. Trimming pared 3 bases from V and 4 bases from J, leaving 7 bases between. The CDR3 totals 13 residues. The CDR3 nucleotides read TGTGCCAGCAGCTTCCGGGGGAATCAGCCCCAGCATTTT. It is translated as CASSFRGNQPQHF.

The rearrangement joins TRBV7-2 to TRBJ2-5; D is possibly TRBD2 (6 bases). In germline, CDR1 is SGHTA, CDR2 FQGNSA. Between the trimmed V and J ends, which lost 1 base and 2 bases, there was a span of 11 bases. The CDR3 has 15 residues. The CDR3 sequence: CASSLGGGAQETQYF. CDR3 nucleotide sequence: TGTGCCAGCAGCTTAGGTGGCGGGGCACAAGAGACCCAGTACTTC. Full variable domain (missing parts from reference TRBV7-2 and TRBJ2-5): GAGVSQSPSNKVTEKGKDVELRCDPISGHTALYWYRQSLGQGLEFLIYFQGNSAPDKSGLPSDRFSAERTGGSVSTLTIQRTQQEDSAVYLCASSLGGGAQETQYFGPGTRLLVL.

The count of this clone is one. The chain uses TRBV7-9 and TRBJ1-4; 7 bases map to TRBD1. There are 16 residues in the CDR3. Germline-derived CDR1 and CDR2 are SEHNR and FQNEAQ (reference sequence). V shed 5 bases, J shed 4 bases, and the junction held 10 bases outside the gene matches. CDR3 amino acids: CASSPLGQTFNEKLFF. CDR3 nucleotide sequence: TGTGCCAGCAGCCCCCTGGGACAGACTTTTAATGAAAAACTGTTTTTT. Filled out from reference TRBV7-9 and TRBJ1-4, the complete variable domain reads DTGVSQNPRHKITKRGQNVTFRCDPISEHNRLYWYRQTLGQGPEFLTYFQNEAQLEKSRLLSDRFSAERPKGSFSTLEIQRTEQGDSAMYLCASSPLGQTFNEKLFFGSGTQLSVL.

CDR3 residues: CSATYRGTQYF. The DNA of the CDR3 is TGCAGTGCAACGTACAGGGGGACCCAGTACTTC. The chain recombines TRBV20-1 with TRBJ2-5, with 7 bases lining up with TRBD1. V was pared by 6 bases and J by 7 bases, with 5 bases of the junction left unmatched. Germline-derived CDR1 and CDR2 are DFQATT and SNEGSKA (reference sequence). This CDR3 contains 11 residues.

The chain is built from TRBV18 and TRBJ2-7; perhaps TRBD2 as D (5 bases). Trimming left V 3 bases short and J 7 bases short, with 13 bases between. The CDR3 consists of 13 residues. Germline V lookup: CDR1 KGHSH, CDR2 LQKENI. This CDR3 is CASSPSGEGEQYF. The CDR3 coding sequence is TGTGCCAGCTCACCCTCCGGCGAGGGAGAGCAGTACTTC.

The genes are TRBV7-2 and TRBJ2-7, with TRBD2 matching over 10 bases. V lost 5 bases and J lost 4; bases outside the gene matches: 5. CDR3 length: 14 amino acids. Germline CDR1 reads SGHTA; CDR2 reads FQGNSA. As DNA, the CDR3 is TGTGCCAGCAGCCCACAAGCGGGGGGGTACGAGCAGTACTTC. This translates into CASSPQAGGYEQYF.

The chain links TRBV27 to TRBJ2-3; D possibly corresponds to TRBD1 (6 bases). Trimming took off 7 bases at V and 5 bases at J, with 16 bases between the two ends. The V gene's germline CDR1 is MNHEY and CDR2 SMNVEV (reference sequence). This CDR3 region has 14 residues. This CDR3 reads CASKAGDPLDTQYF. The CDR3 DNA sequence: TGTGCCAGCAAGGCAGGGGATCCACTAGATACGCAGTATTTT.

This clone was recorded only once. V and J are TRBV5-1 and TRBJ1-6; 7 bases fit TRBD1. CDR1 SGHRS and CDR2 YFSETQ come from the germline V gene. Trimming removed 3 bases from V and 6 bases from J; junction bases left unmatched: 6. The CDR3 loop spans 15 amino acids. The CDR3 nucleotides read TGCGCCAGCAGCTCAAATAACAGGGGTAATTCACCCCTCCACTTT. Encoded protein: CASSSNNRGNSPLHF.

V is TRBV2 and J is TRBJ1-5, with 12 bases matching TRBD1. CDR3 length: 15 residues. Germline assignment: CDR1 SNHLY and CDR2 FYNNEI. V shed 4 bases, J shed 6 bases, and the junction held 4 bases outside the gene matches. CDR3 DNA: TGTGCCAGCAGTGCCGGGACAGGGGGCAGTCAGCCCCAGCATTTT. It encodes CASSAGTGGSQPQHF. The whole variable domain, remainder taken from reference TRBV2 and TRBJ1-5, is EPEVTQTPSHQVTQMGQEVILRCVPISNHLYFYWYRQILGQKVEFLVSFYNNEISEKSEIFDDQFSVERPDGSNFTLKIRSTKLEDSAMYFCASSAGTGGSQPQHFGDGTRLSIL.

The V gene is TRBV5-4, the J gene TRBJ2-7, with TRBD2 matching 11 bases. J lost 2 bases, V lost 7 bases, and 8 bases had no gene match. CDR1 is SGHNT, CDR2 YYREEE, per germline (reference sequence). The CDR3 is 15 amino acids. CDR3 sequence (DNA): TGTGCCAGCGGTAGCGGGGGGGCCTCCGCCTACGAGCAGTACTTC. Its protein product is CASGSGGASAYEQYF. The whole variable domain, remainder taken from reference TRBV5-4 and TRBJ2-7, is ETGVTQSPTHLIKTRGQQVTLRCSSQSGHNTVSWYQQALGQGPQFIFQYYREEENGRGNFPPRFSGLQFPNYSSELNVNALELDDSALYLCASGSGGASAYEQYFGPGTRLTVT.

The chain has TRBV4-1 and TRBJ2-7; TRBD2 aligns across 7 bases. This CDR3 has 14 residues. Germline CDR1 MGHRA, CDR2 YSYEKL. Germline trimming cut 1 base from V and 4 bases from J; bases unmatched to any gene: 4. The CDR3 spells CASSQVAGVYEQYF. The CDR3 DNA sequence: TGCGCCAGCAGCCAAGTCGCGGGAGTGTACGAGCAGTACTTC.

This clone was observed a handful of times. The chain is built from TRBV5-6 and TRBJ2-1, with 13 positions matching TRBD2. With V trimmed by 0 bases and J by 12 bases, 9 bases remained unmatched. Germline V gives CDR1 SGHDT, CDR2 YYEEEE. The CDR3 spans 16 residues. The CDR3 DNA is TGTGCCAGCAGCTTGGCCTTGACTAGCGGGGGGTTCAGGCAGTTCTTC. The encoded protein is CASSLALTSGGFRQFF.